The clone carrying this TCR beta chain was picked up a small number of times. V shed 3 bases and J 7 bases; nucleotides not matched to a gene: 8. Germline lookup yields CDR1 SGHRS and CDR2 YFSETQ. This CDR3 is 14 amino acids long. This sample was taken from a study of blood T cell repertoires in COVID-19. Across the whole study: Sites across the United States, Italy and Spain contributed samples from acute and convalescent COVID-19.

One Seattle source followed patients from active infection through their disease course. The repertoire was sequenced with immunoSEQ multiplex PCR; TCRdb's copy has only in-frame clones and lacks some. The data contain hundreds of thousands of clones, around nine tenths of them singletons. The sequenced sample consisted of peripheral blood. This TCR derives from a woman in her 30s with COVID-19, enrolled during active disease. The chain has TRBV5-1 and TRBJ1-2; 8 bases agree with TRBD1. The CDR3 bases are TGCGCCAGCAGCTCCGGAGGACAGGGCGGTGGCTACACCTTC. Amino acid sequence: CASSSGGQGGGYTF.